The clone carrying this T cell receptor (beta chain) has ten or more counts. The antigen is not known. This sample was included in a study of molecular identifiers for immune sequencing clone quantification. Study context: In replicates, RNA from around 20,000 or 100,000 naive CD8 cells was divided five ways and four parts were sequenced.

Study-wide findings and caveats: Over 97% of CMV-specific effector molecules, but under 1% of naive ones, were in clones above 20 copies.

TCRdb called the PCR reads again in MiXCR, with one record for every CDR3 protein. The table has about 640,000 distinct CDR3 sequences, nearly 20% seen once. Libraries of naive CD8 T cells were made from roughly 20,000 to 1,000,000 sorted cells. They used 10%, 30% or 50% RNA. The authors sorted naive CD8 T cells as CD8+CD4-CCR7+CD45RA+. Germline-derived CDR1 and CDR2 are SEHNR and FQNEAQ (reference sequence). V was clipped by 1 base and J by 6 bases, with 3 bases between them. The CDR3 covers 12 residues. V is TRBV7-9 and J is TRBJ2-2; D unresolved. Sequenced sample: naive CD8+ T cells from blood, with Jurkat cell RNA spiked in. Subset in this sample: FACS-sorted CD8+CD4-CCR7+CD45RA+ naive T cells. This TCR came from a human donor in good health. Some libraries in this study had Jurkat cell RNA spiked in. The CDR3: CASSLGPGELFF. The CDR3 bases are TGTGCCAGCAGCTTAGGTCCCGGGGAGCTGTTTTTT. Full variable domain (outside the CDR3, taken from reference TRBV7-9 and TRBJ2-2): DTGVSQNPRHKITKRGQNVTFRCDPISEHNRLYWYRQTLGQGPEFLTYFQNEAQLEKSRLLSDRFSAERPKGSFSTLEIQRTEQGDSAMYLCASSLGPGELFFGEGSRLTVL.